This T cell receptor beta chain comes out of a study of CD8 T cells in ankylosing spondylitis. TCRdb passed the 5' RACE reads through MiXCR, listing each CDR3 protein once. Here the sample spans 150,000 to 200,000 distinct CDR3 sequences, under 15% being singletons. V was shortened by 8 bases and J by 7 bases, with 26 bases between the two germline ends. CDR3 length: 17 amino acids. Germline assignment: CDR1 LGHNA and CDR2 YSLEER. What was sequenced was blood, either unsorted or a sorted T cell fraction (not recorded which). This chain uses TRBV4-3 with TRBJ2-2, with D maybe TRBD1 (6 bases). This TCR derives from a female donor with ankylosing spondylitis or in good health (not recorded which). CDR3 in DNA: TGCGCCAGCGCCATCTCGGTATTGGGGGCAGTTGGCGGGGAGCTGTTTTTT. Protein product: CASAISVLGAVGGELFF.